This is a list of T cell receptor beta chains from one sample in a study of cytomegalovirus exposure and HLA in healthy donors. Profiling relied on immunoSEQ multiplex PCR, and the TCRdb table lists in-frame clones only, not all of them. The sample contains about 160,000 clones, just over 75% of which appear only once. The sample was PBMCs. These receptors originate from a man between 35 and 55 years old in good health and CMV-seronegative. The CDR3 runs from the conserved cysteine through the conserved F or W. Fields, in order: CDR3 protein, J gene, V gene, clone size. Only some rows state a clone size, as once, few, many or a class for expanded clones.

CDR3aa: CAISESGGGAEAFF; j_gene: TRBJ1-1; v_gene: TRBV10-3; abundance: once
CDR3aa: CASSHGGQGSTDTQYF; j_gene: TRBJ2-3; v_gene: TRBV7-3; abundance: NA
CDR3aa: CASSTGTGESVGMGYTF; j_gene: TRBJ1-2; v_gene: TRBV5-4; abundance: NA
CDR3aa: CATTGGYTGELFF; j_gene: TRBJ2-2; v_gene: TRBV19; abundance: NA
CDR3aa: CASSQISGRNSGANVLTF; j_gene: TRBJ2-6; v_gene: TRBV4-1; abundance: NA
CDR3aa: CASIRDSNSNQPQHF; j_gene: TRBJ1-5; v_gene: TRBV19; abundance: NA
CDR3aa: CASSLAGRANVLTF; j_gene: TRBJ2-6; v_gene: TRBV5-1; abundance: NA
CDR3aa: CASRRSDTQYF; j_gene: TRBJ2-3; v_gene: TRBV7-2; abundance: NA
CDR3aa: CASSLDVPGQVTQYF; j_gene: TRBJ2-5; v_gene: TRBV5-1; abundance: NA
CDR3aa: CASSLEHGTAYEQFF; j_gene: TRBJ2-1; v_gene: TRBV5-1; abundance: once
CDR3aa: CASSFTRSSEAFF; j_gene: TRBJ1-1; v_gene: TRBV7-2; abundance: NA
CDR3aa: CASSGISGRDPFSHYEQYF; j_gene: TRBJ2-7; v_gene: TRBV2; abundance: NA
CDR3aa: CASSVATGIEAFF; j_gene: TRBJ1-1; v_gene: TRBV27; abundance: NA
CDR3aa: CASVTRQDNEQFF; j_gene: TRBJ2-1; v_gene: TRBV28; abundance: NA
CDR3aa: CASSKSGPRTSKTQYF; j_gene: TRBJ2-5; v_gene: TRBV21-1; abundance: NA
CDR3aa: CASPGTSGRANTGELFF; j_gene: TRBJ2-2; v_gene: TRBV21-1; abundance: NA
CDR3aa: CASSQGAGSTDTQYF; j_gene: TRBJ2-3; v_gene: TRBV14; abundance: NA
CDR3aa: CASSQVHGTNEKLFF; j_gene: TRBJ1-4; v_gene: TRBV4-1; abundance: NA
CDR3aa: CASSLEVASGRNEQFF; j_gene: TRBJ2-1; v_gene: TRBV11-3; abundance: NA
CDR3aa: CASSPQGTTGELFF; j_gene: TRBJ2-2; v_gene: TRBV9; abundance: NA
CDR3aa: CASSPGGGGLQPQHF; j_gene: TRBJ1-5; v_gene: TRBV28; abundance: NA
CDR3aa: CASSYSRGTEAFF; j_gene: TRBJ1-1; v_gene: TRBV6-5; abundance: few
CDR3aa: CASSSPSDRGANSNQPQHF; j_gene: TRBJ1-5; v_gene: TRBV7-8; abundance: NA
CDR3aa: CASSFDGGRWSEQFF; j_gene: TRBJ2-1; v_gene: TRBV5-1; abundance: NA
CDR3aa: CASSGGSGEKLFF; j_gene: TRBJ1-4; v_gene: TRBV5-1; abundance: NA
CDR3aa: CASSKALRRAAPSTDTQYF; j_gene: TRBJ2-3; v_gene: TRBV21-1; abundance: NA
CDR3aa: CASREKGGRGYEQYF; j_gene: TRBJ2-7; v_gene: TRBV6-1; abundance: NA
CDR3aa: CASSGLAGGFNEQFF; j_gene: TRBJ2-1; v_gene: TRBV6-5; abundance: NA
CDR3aa: CASSVNYGYTF; j_gene: TRBJ1-2; v_gene: TRBV2; abundance: few
CDR3aa: CASSLSLSIGTGGTEAFF; j_gene: TRBJ1-1; v_gene: TRBV28; abundance: NA
CDR3aa: CASSLGSGRPRNNEQFF; j_gene: TRBJ2-1; v_gene: TRBV5-1; abundance: NA
CDR3aa: CASSLDISETQYF; j_gene: TRBJ2-5; v_gene: TRBV5-1; abundance: NA
CDR3aa: CASSVRWGGYGYTF; j_gene: TRBJ1-2; v_gene: TRBV4-1; abundance: NA
CDR3aa: CASSGLAGDEQFF; j_gene: TRBJ2-1; v_gene: TRBV5-4; abundance: NA
CDR3aa: CASSLELAGGLYNEQFF; j_gene: TRBJ2-1; v_gene: TRBV7-8; abundance: NA
CDR3aa: CASSYSRNRPSRGSFF; j_gene: TRBJ1-1; v_gene: TRBV6-5; abundance: NA
CDR3aa: CASSFRALETQYF; j_gene: TRBJ2-5; v_gene: TRBV7-2; abundance: NA
CDR3aa: CASSPLDRAGELFF; j_gene: TRBJ2-2; v_gene: TRBV7-3; abundance: NA
CDR3aa: CASSPGTSGTETQYF; j_gene: TRBJ2-5; v_gene: TRBV5-1; abundance: NA
CDR3aa: CASRQGGTEAFF; j_gene: TRBJ1-1; v_gene: TRBV27; abundance: NA
CDR3aa: CASSESLGTPRTDTQYF; j_gene: TRBJ2-3; v_gene: TRBV10-1; abundance: NA
CDR3aa: CASSPNTDTQYF; j_gene: TRBJ2-3; v_gene: TRBV7-2; abundance: NA
CDR3aa: CATGWGLVKGDEQFF; j_gene: TRBJ2-1; v_gene: TRBV6-1; abundance: NA
CDR3aa: CASIERDKGDQETQYF; j_gene: TRBJ2-5; v_gene: TRBV25-1; abundance: NA
CDR3aa: CATSRTGGNEQFF; j_gene: TRBJ2-1; v_gene: TRBV6-6; abundance: once